This TCR beta chain derives from a study of tumor and adjacent non-tumor tissue in lung cancer. Study as a whole: Histology: eleven to twelve adenocarcinoma, 2 squamous cell carcinoma, 1 small cell lung cancer.

The library came from three nested PCR rounds adapted from ARM-PCR protocols. A single record per CDR3 protein comes from TCRdb applying MiXCR to the multiplex PCR reads. The sample holds some 90,000 distinct CDR3 sequences, around 59% seen once. No cell sorting was done before RNA was extracted from the tissue. The CDR3 is made up of 14 amino acids. Trimming left V 6 bases short and J 0 bases short, with 9 bases between. CDR1 SQVTM and CDR2 ANQGSEA come from the germline V gene. This clonotype was observed many times. The rearrangement joins TRBV29-1 to TRBJ2-6; D could derive from TRBD1 or TRBD2 (5 bases each). This TCR was sampled from a man between 65 and 79 years old with non-small cell lung cancer. The material sequenced was lung tumor tissue. The CDR3 DNA follows: TGCAGCGTCTTAGGGACCTCTGGGGCCAACGTCCTGACTTTC. Protein sequence: CSVLGTSGANVLTF.